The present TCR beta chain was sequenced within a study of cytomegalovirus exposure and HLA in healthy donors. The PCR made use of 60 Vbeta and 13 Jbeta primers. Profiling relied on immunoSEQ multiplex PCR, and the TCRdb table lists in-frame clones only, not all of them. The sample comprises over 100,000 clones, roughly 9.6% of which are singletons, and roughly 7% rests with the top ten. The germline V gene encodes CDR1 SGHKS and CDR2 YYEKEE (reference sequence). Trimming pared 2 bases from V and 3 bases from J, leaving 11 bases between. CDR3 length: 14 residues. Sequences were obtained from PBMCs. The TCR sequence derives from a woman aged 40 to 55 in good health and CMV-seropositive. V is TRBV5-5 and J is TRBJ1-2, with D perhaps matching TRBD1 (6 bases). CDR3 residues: CASSFSGVDYGYTF. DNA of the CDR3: TGTGCCAGCAGCTTTTCAGGGGTCGACTATGGCTACACCTTC. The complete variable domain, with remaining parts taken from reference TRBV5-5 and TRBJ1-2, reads DAGVTQSPTHLIKTRGQQVTLRCSPISGHKSVSWYQQVLGQGPQFIFQYYEKEERGRGNFPDRFSARQFPNYSSELNVNALLLGDSALYLCASSFSGVDYGYTFGSGTRLTVV.